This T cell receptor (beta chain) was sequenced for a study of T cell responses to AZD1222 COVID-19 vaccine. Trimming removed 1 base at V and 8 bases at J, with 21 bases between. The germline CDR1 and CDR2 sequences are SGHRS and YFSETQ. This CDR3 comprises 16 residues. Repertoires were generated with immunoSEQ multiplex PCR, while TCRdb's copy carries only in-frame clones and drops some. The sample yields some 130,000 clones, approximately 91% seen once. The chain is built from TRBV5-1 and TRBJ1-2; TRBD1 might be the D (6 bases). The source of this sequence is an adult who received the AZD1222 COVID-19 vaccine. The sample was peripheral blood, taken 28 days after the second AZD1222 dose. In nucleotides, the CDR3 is TGCGCCAGCAGCTTGTCTGCGGGCCAGGGGCTCGGCGGCTACACCTTC. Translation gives CASSLSAGQGLGGYTF.